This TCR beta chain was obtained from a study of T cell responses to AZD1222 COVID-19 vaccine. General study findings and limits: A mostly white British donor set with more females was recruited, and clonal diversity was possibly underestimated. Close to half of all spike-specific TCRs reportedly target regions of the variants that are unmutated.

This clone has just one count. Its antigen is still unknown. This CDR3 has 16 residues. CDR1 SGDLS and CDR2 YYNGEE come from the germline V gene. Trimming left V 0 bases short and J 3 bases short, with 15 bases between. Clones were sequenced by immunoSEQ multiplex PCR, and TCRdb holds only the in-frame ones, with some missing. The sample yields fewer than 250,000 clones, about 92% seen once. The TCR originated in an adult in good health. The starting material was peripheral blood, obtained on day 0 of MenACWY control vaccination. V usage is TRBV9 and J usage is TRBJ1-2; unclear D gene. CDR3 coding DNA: TGTGCCAGCAGCGTAGACGGAGCAGGCGGGTACTATGGCTACACCTTC. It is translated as CASSVDGAGGYYGYTF.